This T cell receptor beta chain came from a study of T cells in Graves' hyperthyroidism and ophthalmopathy. This clonotype was seen at least ten times. The investigators amplified TCR beta CDR3 regions from RNA transcripts. HTBI primers were used for first-round RT-PCR of the TCR CDR3. TCRdb fed the multiplex PCR reads into MiXCR, producing one record per CDR3 protein. The sample carries around 200,000 distinct CDR3 sequences, around 17% recorded once. Germline CDR1 is MNHEY and CDR2 is SVGEGT. The CDR3 is 12 amino acids. J lost 6 bases, V lost 2 bases, and 0 bases had no gene match. The receptor was isolated from a man aged 35 to 55 with Graves' hyperthyroidism. The chain links TRBV6-2 or TRBV6-3 to TRBJ2-7, with TRBD1 matching over 8 bases. The sequencing input was blood. CDR3 residues: CASSYTGGEQYF. CDR3 coding DNA: TGTGCCAGCAGTTACACAGGGGGCGAGCAGTACTTC.